The 26 T cell receptor beta chains given below trace back to one sample, sequenced in a study of blood T cell repertoires in COVID-19. Here immunoSEQ multiplex PCR was the method, and the copy in TCRdb shows in-frame clones only, minus some. There are approximately 74,000 clones in the sample; 86% occur only once, and roughly 2% lies in the top ten. The material sequenced was peripheral blood. These receptors were collected from a woman aged 55 to 70 with acute or convalescent COVID-19.

The CDR3 here is CASSLFQENTEAFF. In DNA form, the CDR3 reads TGTGCCAGCAGCTTATTCCAGGAAAACACTGAAGCTTTCTTT. This chain joins TRBV7-2 and TRBJ1-1; D is undetermined. V lost 2 bases to trimming and J lost 2 bases, with 9 bases between them. CDR3 length equals 14 residues. Germline loops: CDR1 SGHTA, CDR2 FQGNSA.

The rearrangement links TRBV12-3 or TRBV12-4 to TRBJ1-1, with D unclear. With 2 bases removed from V and 11 bases from J, the gap between germline ends came to 15 bases. The CDR3 sequence is 13 residues long. CDR3 nucleotides: TGTGCCAGCAGTTTATTTGCCGCCCTGGAGGCTTTCTTT. It codes for CASSLFAALEAFF.

The chain uses TRBV9 and TRBJ2-7; the match to TRBD1 covers 8 bases. This CDR3 has 15 amino acids. With V trimmed by 4 bases and J by 6 bases, 12 bases remained unmatched. CDR1 is SGDLS and CDR2 is YYNGEE in the germline V gene. The CDR3 sequence is CASSIGVVTGGEQYF. The CDR3 DNA follows: TGTGCCAGCAGCATCGGGGTAGTAACAGGGGGCGAGCAGTACTTC.

The V call is TRBV30, the J call TRBJ1-3; TRBD1 might be the D (5 bases). Germline CDR1 GTSNPN, CDR2 SVGIG (reference sequence). CDR3 length equals 13 residues. Trimming took 7 bases from V and 4 from J, leaving 14 bases between them. The CDR3 loop is CALGAGPGNTIYF. The CDR3 coding sequence is TGTGCCTTAGGTGCGGGGCCCGGAAACACCATATATTTT.

The gene calls are TRBV5-1 and TRBJ2-1, with D possibly matching TRBD1 (6 bases). The CDR3 is 14 amino acids. Germline V lookup: CDR1 SGHRS, CDR2 YFSETQ. The V end was cut by 7 bases, the J end by 0 bases, with 11 bases between. The CDR3, as DNA: TGCGCCAGCCAACGACAGGCCTCCTACAATGAGCAGTTCTTC. It specifies CASQRQASYNEQFF.

CDR3 in DNA: TGTGCCAGCAGCCGAAGTACAGGGGGAGATACGCAGTATTTT. It yields the protein CASSRSTGGDTQYF. The rearrangement uses TRBV7-8 and TRBJ2-3; 8 nucleotides line up with TRBD1. This CDR3 has 14 amino acids. Unmatched junction bases numbered 6, after V lost 5 bases and J lost 5 bases. Germline assignment: CDR1 SGHVS and CDR2 FQNEAQ.

The V and J genes are TRBV9 and TRBJ1-4, with a weak D call TRBD1 (6 bases). V lost 0 bases, J lost 7 bases, and 16 bases lay in between. The CDR3 length is 16 residues. CDR1 is SGDLS and CDR2 is YYNGEE in the germline V gene. The CDR3 nucleotides read TGTGCCAGCAGCGTAGGGTCACGGGGGGCGGGTGAAAAACTGTTTTTT. This codes for CASSVGSRGAGEKLFF.

The rearrangement links TRBV27 to TRBJ1-4; D remains unclear. The CDR3 has 15 residues. Germline lookup yields CDR1 MNHEY and CDR2 SMNVEV (reference sequence). V lost 5 bases and J 0 bases, leaving 10 bases between the germline ends. The CDR3 DNA is TGTGCCAGCAGTCCCACAAGATCAACTAATGAAAAACTGTTTTTT. This encodes CASSPTRSTNEKLFF.

This clone was seen more than once but under ten times. The genes are TRBV28 and TRBJ1-2; D is possibly TRBD1 (5 bases). Germline loops: CDR1 MDHEN, CDR2 SYDVKM. The V gene lost 2 bases and the J gene lost 4 bases, with 11 bases spanning the gap. CDR3 length: 14 residues. The CDR3 region is CASSLDQGSYGYTF. The CDR3 DNA reads as TGTGCCAGCAGTTTAGACCAGGGTTCCTATGGCTACACCTTC.

V is TRBV19 and J is TRBJ1-1; 9 bases are shared with TRBD1. The V segment lost 6 bases and the J segment 1 base; nucleotides outside the gene matches: 6. This CDR3 spans 15 amino acids. Germline assignment: CDR1 LNHDA and CDR2 SQIVND (reference sequence). The CDR3 loop is CASSLQGAQNTEAFF. CDR3 DNA: TGTGCCAGTAGCCTACAGGGGGCCCAGAACACTGAAGCTTTCTTT.

This chain links TRBV29-1 with TRBJ1-1; weak D call: TRBD1 (6 bases). Trimming left V 4 bases short and J 1 base short, with 13 bases between. CDR1 SQVTM and CDR2 ANQGSEA come from the germline V gene. This CDR3 has 14 residues. Written as DNA, the CDR3 is TGCAGCGTTGTAGCGGGGGGCGCGAACACTGAAGCTTTCTTT. Translated: CSVVAGGANTEAFF. The full variable domain, in which reference TRBV29-1 and TRBJ1-1 provide the parts outside the CDR3, is SAVISQKPSRDICQRGTSLTIQCQVDSQVTMMFWYRQQPGQSLTLIATANQGSEATYESGFVIDKFPISRPNLTFSTLTVSNMSPEDSSIYLCSVVAGGANTEAFFGQGTRLTVV.

J is TRBJ2-1 and V is TRBV6-6, with D hard to call. The CDR3 extends over 11 amino acids. Germline V gene sequence: CDR1 MNHNY, CDR2 SVGAGI (reference sequence). Trimming took off 2 bases at V and 8 bases at J, with 4 bases between the two ends. CDR3 residues: CASSYHDEQFF. In DNA, the CDR3 is TGTGCCAGCAGTTACCATGATGAGCAGTTCTTC.

The rearrangement uses TRBV5-4 and TRBJ2-1; D gene uncertain. CDR1 is SGHNT and CDR2 is YYREEE in the germline V gene (reference sequence). The germline V and J ends were trimmed by 0 bases and 4 bases, with 8 bases remaining between them. The CDR3 is 14 amino acids. The CDR3 loop reads CASSLGGPYNEQFF. The CDR3 DNA follows: TGTGCCAGCAGCTTGGGAGGTCCTTACAATGAGCAGTTCTTC. Full variable domain (missing parts from reference TRBV5-4 and TRBJ2-1): ETGVTQSPTHLIKTRGQQVTLRCSSQSGHNTVSWYQQALGQGPQFIFQYYREEENGRGNFPPRFSGLQFPNYSSELNVNALELDDSALYLCASSLGGPYNEQFFGPGTRLTVL.

The chain joins TRBV29-1 to TRBJ2-7, with 7 bases identical to TRBD2. Per the germline V gene, CDR1 is SQVTM and CDR2 is ANQGSEA. CDR3 size: 13 residues. V gave up 5 bases and J gave up 1 base; unmatched junction bases: 5. CDR3 sequence reads: CSVITSASYEQYF. CDR3 nucleotides: TGCAGCGTTATCACTAGCGCATCCTACGAGCAGTACTTC.

This rearrangement joins TRBV5-1 to TRBJ1-1, with a possible D match to TRBD1 (6 bases). The CDR3 totals 14 residues. The V and J ends lost 1 base and 1 base respectively, with 8 bases between them. Per the germline V gene, CDR1 is SGHRS and CDR2 is YFSETQ. In DNA, the CDR3 is TGCGCCAGCAGCTTGACAGGGTGGAACACTGAAGCTTTCTTT. Encoded protein: CASSLTGWNTEAFF.

The rearrangement uses TRBV28 and TRBJ1-2; weak D call: TRBD1 (6 bases). With 5 bases removed from V and 2 bases from J, the gap between germline ends came to 30 bases. Germline lookup yields CDR1 MDHEN and CDR2 SYDVKM. The CDR3 runs 20 residues. CDR3 protein: CASSIVRWKPGGRGNYGYTF. For the CDR3, the DNA is TGTGCCAGCAGTATCGTCCGTTGGAAACCCGGGGGGCGGGGGAACTATGGCTACACCTTC.

The chain employs TRBV9 and TRBJ2-1, with 7 bases fitting TRBD1. Germline CDR1 is SGDLS and CDR2 is YYNGEE. Trimming removed 2 bases from V and 12 bases from J; junction bases left unmatched: 8. The CDR3 has 13 residues. The CDR3 region has the DNA TGTGCCAGCAGCGTCTCCCAGGGGGAACGGCAGTTCTTC. This encodes CASSVSQGERQFF.

The V call is TRBV6-5, the J call TRBJ2-5, with 10 bases identical to TRBD2. Trimming cost V 6 bases and J 9 bases; bases outside gene matches: 13. This CDR3 has 15 amino acids. Per germline, CDR1 MNHEY and CDR2 SVGAGI. In DNA form, the CDR3 reads TGTGCCAGCAGGGGAACTAGCGGGATAAGAGTGGCCCAGTACTTC. Translation: CASRGTSGIRVAQYF.

The chain links TRBV6-6 to TRBJ2-3; 12 bases are shared with TRBD2. The CDR3 contains 19 residues. Trimming at V came to 6 bases and at J to 3 bases, leaving 16 bases not matched to a gene. CDR1 is MNHNY and CDR2 is SVGAGI in the germline V gene (reference sequence). The CDR3 DNA follows: TGTGCCAGCAGCCGATGGACTAGCGGGAATCCTCAGGAAACAGATACGCAGTATTTT. The encoded protein is CASSRWTSGNPQETDTQYF.

This clone was seen a few times. The rearrangement uses TRBV29-1 and TRBJ2-7; D gene uncertain. This CDR3 has 13 residues. The V end was cut by 1 base, the J end by 2 bases, with 9 bases between. CDR1 is SQVTM, CDR2 ANQGSEA, per germline. DNA of the CDR3: TGCAGCGTTGAAGGAGGTCGAACCTACGAGCAGTACTTC. Residues: CSVEGGRTYEQYF.

The chain recombines TRBV6-2 or TRBV6-3 with TRBJ1-1; D is uncertain. Germline lookup yields CDR1 MNHEY and CDR2 SVGEGT. The V end lost 0 bases, the J end lost 5 bases, and 13 bases lay between the germline ends. The CDR3 sequence is 15 residues long. The CDR3 loop is CASSYSWGGPTEAFF. Here the CDR3 DNA reads TGTGCCAGCAGTTACTCGTGGGGAGGCCCTACTGAAGCTTTCTTT.

This rearrangement joins TRBV7-9 to TRBJ2-7; 9 positions match TRBD2. J gave up 7 bases and V 4 bases, and 11 bases lay outside the gene matches. The CDR3 loop spans 15 amino acids. Germline CDR1 is SEHNR and CDR2 is FQNEAQ (reference sequence). CDR3 in amino acids: CASSSRSGSVGEQYF. The CDR3 bases are TGTGCCAGCAGCTCCCGTAGCGGGAGTGTGGGAGAGCAGTACTTC.

The CDR3 is CASSFGSGSRHTQYF. CDR3 coding DNA: TGTGCCAGCAGTTTCGGGAGTGGGAGCAGGCATACGCAGTATTTT. This chain uses TRBV28 with TRBJ2-3, with a possible D match to TRBD2 (6 bases). CDR1 and CDR2 (germline): MDHEN, SYDVKM. V lost 3 bases to trimming and J lost 7 bases, with 17 bases between them. There are 15 residues in the CDR3.

This chain uses TRBV5-1 with TRBJ2-7, with D tentatively TRBD1 (5 bases). Between the trimmed V and J ends, which lost 4 bases and 6 bases, there was a span of 17 bases. This CDR3 is built from 14 residues. Germline V gene data show CDR1 as SGHRS and CDR2 as YFSETQ. CDR3: CASSATYGASEQYF. In DNA form, the CDR3 reads TGCGCCAGCAGCGCGACATATGGGGCGTCCGAGCAGTACTTC.

At least ten counts were recorded for this clone. V gene TRBV5-5 combines with J gene TRBJ1-6; D ambiguous. With 4 bases removed from V and 8 bases from J, the gap between germline ends came to 16 bases. Looked up from germline, CDR1 is SGHKS and CDR2 is YYEKEE (reference sequence). CDR3 length: 15 residues. CDR3 loop: CASSPRATEDSPLHF. In DNA form, the CDR3 reads TGTGCCAGCAGCCCACGCGCCACGGAGGATTCACCCCTCCACTTT.

The rearrangement uses TRBV30 and TRBJ1-2, with D perhaps matching TRBD1 (6 bases). V lost 2 bases and J 4 bases, leaving 17 bases between the germline ends. Germline V gene data show CDR1 as GTSNPN and CDR2 as SVGIG (reference sequence). This CDR3 has 15 residues. DNA for the CDR3: TGTGCCTGGAGTTGGGGGGGCAGCCTCCTCTATGGCTACACCTTC. It yields the protein CAWSWGGSLLYGYTF.